This T cell receptor beta chain was sequenced in a study of cytomegalovirus exposure and HLA in healthy donors. Study-level points and caveats: Reportedly, HLA-A and HLA-B alleles of most subjects were accurately predicted from TCR beta.

The primer mix had 60 Vbeta and 13 Jbeta primers. Libraries were prepared by immunoSEQ multiplex PCR; TCRdb keeps only in-frame clonotypes and omits some of them. The table has fewer than 150,000 clones, roughly 77% seen once. Trimming pared 4 bases from V and 7 bases from J, leaving 16 bases between. Per the germline V gene, CDR1 is SGHTA and CDR2 is FQGNSA. This CDR3 comprises 15 residues. With respect to this clone: Its specificity is not known.

The chain links TRBV7-2 to TRBJ1-4; the D gene is possibly TRBD1 (5 bases). This TCR was recovered from a man aged 25 to 40 in good health and CMV-seronegative. Sequenced input: PBMCs. For the CDR3, the DNA is TGTGCCAGCAGCTCGGGGCGGGGGGGGTTTGAAAAACTGTTTTTT. Protein product: CASSSGRGGFEKLFF.